The 10 T cell receptor beta chains below were found in one sample sequenced in a study of spatial heterogeneity in lung cancer. TCRdb processed the 5' RACE reads anew with MiXCR; each CDR3 protein has one entry. The sample lists around 110,000 distinct CDR3 sequences; about 12% were seen once. This sample's time point: blood at routine non-recurrence follow-up after resection. Frozen PBMC, nontumor lung or tumor provided whole RNA, which was sequenced unsorted. Material: PBMCs, obtained at follow-up. The origin of the receptors is a male donor with early-stage non-small cell lung cancer.

This clonotype was detected a few times. This chain uses TRBV10-3 with TRBJ2-5; D is unresolved. Per the germline V gene, CDR1 is ENHRY and CDR2 is SYGVKD. The ends were cut back, 2 bases at V and 0 bases at J, with 10 bases in the middle. The length of the CDR3 is 15 residues. The CDR3 DNA sequence: TGTGCCATCAGTGAGCCCAGACGATACCAAGAGACCCAGTACTTC. The encoded protein is CAISEPRRYQETQYF.

This clonotype was counted between two and nine times. The chain employs TRBV5-1 and TRBJ2-2; TRBD1 might be the D (7 bases). Per the germline V gene, CDR1 is SGHRS and CDR2 is YFSETQ. The CDR3 has 16 amino acids. The V and J ends lost 4 bases and 2 bases respectively, with 15 bases between them. The CDR3 loop reads CASSQEGQRNTGELFF. DNA for the CDR3: TGCGCCAGCAGCCAGGAGGGACAGAGAAACACCGGGGAGCTGTTTTTT.

This clonotype came up many times. The chain employs TRBV19 and TRBJ2-1; no clear D. Germline V gene lookup returns CDR1 LNHDA and CDR2 SQIVND (reference sequence). Trimming pared 3 bases from V and 1 base from J, leaving 7 bases between. This CDR3 has 14 residues. The CDR3 nucleotides read TGTGCCAGTAGTATTGGTCTTTCCTACAATGAGCAGTTCTTC. Its translation: CASSIGLSYNEQFF.

At least ten counts were recorded for this clonotype. The chain links TRBV27 to TRBJ1-2; weak D call: TRBD1 (5 bases). The V and J ends lost 6 bases and 9 bases respectively, with 20 bases between them. This CDR3 has 14 amino acids. CDR1 is MNHEY, CDR2 SMNVEV, per germline (reference sequence). CDR3: CASSRAIRGISYTF. In DNA form, the CDR3 reads TGTGCCAGCAGCAGGGCAATCCGGGGTATTAGCTACACCTTC.

This clonotype was seen repeatedly, ten times or more. V gene TRBV29-1 combines with J gene TRBJ2-3; D is unresolved. CDR1 SQVTM and CDR2 ANQGSEA come from the germline V gene. Trimming left V 0 bases short and J 7 bases short, with 2 bases between. The CDR3 totals 10 residues. CDR3 bases: TGCAGCGTTGAAGATTATACGCAGTATTTT. Translated, it gives CSVEDYTQYF.

The gene calls are TRBV28 and TRBJ2-4; D may be TRBD2 (6 bases). V dropped 5 bases and J dropped 1 base, with 6 bases sitting between them. In germline, CDR1 is MDHEN, CDR2 SYDVKM. This CDR3 region has 13 residues. The CDR3 protein is CASSGGAKNIQYF. CDR3 nucleotide sequence: TGTGCCAGCAGTGGGGGGGCCAAAAACATTCAGTACTTC. Full variable domain (missing parts from reference TRBV28 and TRBJ2-4): DVKVTQSSRYLVKRTGEKVFLECVQDMDHENMFWYRQDPGLGLRLIYFSYDVKMKEKGDIPEGYSVSREKKERFSLILESASTNQTSMYLCASSGGAKNIQYFGAGTRLSVL.

The table lists this clonotype with a few counts. V gene TRBV30 combines with J gene TRBJ1-5, with D uncertain. V lost 2 bases and J lost 6, with 8 bases in between. CDR1 is GTSNPN, CDR2 SVGIG, per germline (reference sequence). This CDR3 spans 12 amino acids. CDR3 nucleotide sequence: TGTGCCTGGAGTAGCCGGGCTCAGCCCCAGCATTTT. This codes for CAWSSRAQPQHF.

V and J are TRBV10-2 and TRBJ1-5, with D unclear. The V and J ends lost 8 bases and 2 bases respectively, with 7 bases between them. The CDR3 is made up of 12 amino acids. Per the germline V gene, CDR1 is WSHSY and CDR2 is SAAADI. The chain's CDR3 is CASGWGNQPQHF. CDR3 bases: TGCGCCAGCGGGTGGGGCAATCAGCCCCAGCATTTT.

The V gene is TRBV4-1, the J gene TRBJ2-5; 12 bases match TRBD1. This CDR3 contains 16 residues. The V gene's germline CDR1 is MGHRA and CDR2 YSYEKL. The trim removed 4 bases at V and 5 bases at J, leaving 8 bases unmatched. The CDR3 spells CASSRGRDRGRETQYF. Written as DNA, the CDR3 is TGCGCCAGCAGCCGAGGCCGGGACAGGGGGCGCGAGACCCAGTACTTC.

On this clonotype itself: As the CDR3 is not closed by the conserved phenylalanine or tryptophan, this likely results from a read error. V is TRBV10-3 and J is TRBJ2-1; 10 bases are a match to TRBD1. Germline V gene data show CDR1 as ENHRY and CDR2 as SYGVKD. V shed 8 bases and J 9 bases; nucleotides not matched to a gene: 10. The CDR3 is 14 residues long. In DNA, the CDR3 is TGTGCCATCTCCCGGACAGGGGGGGACTTTGAGCAGTTCTAC. Protein sequence: CAISRTGGDFEQFY.